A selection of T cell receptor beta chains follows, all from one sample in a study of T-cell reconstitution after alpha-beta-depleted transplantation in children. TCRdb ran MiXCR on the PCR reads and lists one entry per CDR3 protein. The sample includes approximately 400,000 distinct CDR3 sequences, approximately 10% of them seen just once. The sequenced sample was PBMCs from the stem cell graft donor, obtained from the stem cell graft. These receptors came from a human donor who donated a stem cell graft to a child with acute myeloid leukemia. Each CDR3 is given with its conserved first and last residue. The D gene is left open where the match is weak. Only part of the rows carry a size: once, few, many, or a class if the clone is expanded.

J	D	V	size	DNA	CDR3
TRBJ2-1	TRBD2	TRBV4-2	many	TGTGCCAGCAGCCCCGAGCGGGAGGGCTACAATGAGCAGTTCTTC	CASSPEREGYNEQFF
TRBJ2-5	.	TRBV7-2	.	TGTGCCAGCGGGGTCGGAGGGCTCCAAGAGACCCAGTACTTC	CASGVGGLQETQYF
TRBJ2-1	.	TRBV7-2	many	TGTGCCAGCAGCTTAGCCGCATACAATGAGCAGTTCTTC	CASSLAAYNEQFF
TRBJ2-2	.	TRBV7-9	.	TGTGCCAGCAGCGCCCACATAGGGTTCGGGGAGCTGTTTTTT	CASSAHIGFGELFF
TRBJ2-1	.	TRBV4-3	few	TGCGCCAGCAGCCAAGTGAGGGGCAATGAGCAGTTCTTC	CASSQVRGNEQFF
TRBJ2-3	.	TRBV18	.	TGTGCCAGCTCACCATTCGCAGCCGTCCGCACAGATACGCAGTATTTT	CASSPFAAVRTDTQYF
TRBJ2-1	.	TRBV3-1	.	TGTGCCTCCAGCCATTGGGACTTGGGGATCGGTGAGCAGTTCTTC	CASSHWDLGIGEQFF
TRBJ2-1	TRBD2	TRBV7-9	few	TGTGCCGGCGGGAGCGTCAATGAGCAGTTCTTC	CAGGSVNEQFF
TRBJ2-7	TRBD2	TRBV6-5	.	TGTGCCAGCAGTACTTATAGCGGGAGTTCGTACGAGCAGTACTTC	CASSTYSGSSYEQYF
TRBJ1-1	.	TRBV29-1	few	TGCAGCGCCCCGGGACACCGGTCGAGTGGCGCTTTCTTT	CSAPGHRSSGAFF
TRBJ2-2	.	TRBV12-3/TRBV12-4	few	TGTGCCAGCAGTCCCGAGTCGGGCGGGGAGCTGTTTTTT	CASSPESGGELFF
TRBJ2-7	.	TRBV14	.	TGTGCCAGCAACCGGGACGGAAGCTACGAGCAGTACTTC	CASNRDGSYEQYF
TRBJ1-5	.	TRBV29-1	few	TGCAGCGTTGAAGATCTCGGGAATCAGCCCCAGCATTTT	CSVEDLGNQPQHF
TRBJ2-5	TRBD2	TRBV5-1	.	TGCGCCAGCAGCCCCCATAGGAGCGGGAGGCCAGCCGGGGAGACCCAGTACTTC	CASSPHRSGRPAGETQYF
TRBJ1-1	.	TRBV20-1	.	TGCAGTGCTAAACTTAGTATCTCGAACACTGAAGCTTTCTTT	CSAKLSISNTEAFF
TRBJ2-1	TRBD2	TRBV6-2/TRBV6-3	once	TGTGCCAGCAGTCTTGGACTAGCGGGAGGGCTAAGCTCCTACAATGAGCAGTTCTTC	CASSLGLAGGLSSYNEQFF
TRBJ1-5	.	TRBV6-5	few	TGTGCCAGCAGTTACGGGGCACTCAATCAGCCCCAGCATTTT	CASSYGALNQPQHF
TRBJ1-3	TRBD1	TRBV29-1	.	TGCAGCGGTGCCAGGGGGTCCGGAAACATCATATATTTT	CSGARGSGNIIYF
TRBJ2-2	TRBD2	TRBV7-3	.	TGTGCCAGCAGCTCCGGGGGGGCCGGGGAGCTGTTTTTT	CASSSGGAGELFF
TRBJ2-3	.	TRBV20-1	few	TGCAGTGCTAGTTCTCAATACGATACGCAGTATTTT	CSASSQYDTQYF
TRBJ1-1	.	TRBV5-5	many	TGTGCCAGCAGCGAGTCGGGCACTGAAGCTTTCTTT	CASSESGTEAFF
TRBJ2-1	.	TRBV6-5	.	TGTGCCAGCAGATTAACAGGTAGCTCCTACAATGAGCAGTTCTTC	CASRLTGSSYNEQFF
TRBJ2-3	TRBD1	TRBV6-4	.	TGTGCCAGCAGCCGTACCTATTACGACAGGGGCCAGAGCACAGATACGCAGTATTTT	CASSRTYYDRGQSTDTQYF
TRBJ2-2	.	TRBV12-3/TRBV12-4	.	TGTGCCAGCAGTCCGCGCGGGGGCAGCGCCGGGGAGCTGTTTTTT	CASSPRGGSAGELFF
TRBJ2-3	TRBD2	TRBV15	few	TGTGCCACCAGCAATCCCGGGACTAGCGGACATGGTACAGATACGCAGTATTTT	CATSNPGTSGHGTDTQYF